This TCR beta chain was identified in a study of T cells in Graves' hyperthyroidism and ophthalmopathy. Overall study findings and caveats: The model anticipated ophthalmopathy a median around 6 months pre-onset. Classification by a 13 V-J model distinguished ophthalmopathy from stable hyperthyroidism.

The germline gives CDR1 SNHLY, CDR2 FYNNEI. The CDR3 runs 16 residues. The junction had 7 bases not matched to a gene; V was cut back by 3 bases and J by 3 bases. Amplified TCR beta CDR3 regions derived from RNA transcripts. A first-round RT-PCR of the TCR CDR3 used the HTBI primer set. In TCRdb, the multiplex PCR reads were re-called with MiXCR into one record per CDR3 protein. The sample comprises fewer than 350,000 distinct CDR3 sequences, 13% of which are singletons, and 6% to 8% rests with the top ten. This clonotype has at least ten counts. Its target is unknown. This TCR came from a woman aged 30 to 39 with Graves' hyperthyroidism that later progressed to Graves' ophthalmopathy. The source material was blood. The V gene is TRBV2, the J gene TRBJ2-2, with 7 bases fitting TRBD1. The DNA of the CDR3 is TGTGCCAGCAGTGAGTACTGGCAGGGGGACACCGGGGAGCTGTTTTTT. This sequence encodes CASSEYWQGDTGELFF.